This is a list of T cell receptor beta chains from one sample in a study of blood T cell repertoires in COVID-19. Produced via immunoSEQ multiplex PCR; TCRdb's table is partial and in-frame only. In the table there are about 81,000 clones, roughly 82% of which are singletons. The sample was peripheral blood. Source of these receptors: a human donor in a cohort sampled during active COVID-19. The CDR3 runs from the conserved cysteine through the conserved F or W. D genes are given only for firm matches. Expanded clones get a size class; other rows say once, few or many, or leave the size out.

j_call clone_size d_call v_call cdr3_aa cdr3_nt
TRBJ1-2 . . TRBV20-1 CSASNRDGGYTF TGCAGTGCTAGTAACAGGGATGGAGGCTACACCTTC
TRBJ2-5 . TRBD2 TRBV5-6 CASSSGLAGIGGTQYF TGTGCCAGCAGCTCCGGACTAGCGGGAATAGGGGGGACCCAGTACTTC
TRBJ2-7 . . TRBV7-9 CASSLTDRYEQYF TGTGCCAGCAGCTTAACCGACAGATACGAGCAGTACTTC
TRBJ2-7 . TRBD2 TRBV20-1 CSASPTSAYEQYF TGCAGTGCTAGTCCGACTAGCGCCTACGAGCAGTACTTC
TRBJ2-7 . TRBD2 TRBV6-2/TRBV6-3 CASSYSSGGIYEQYF TGTGCCAGCAGTTACTCGTCCGGGGGGATCTACGAGCAGTACTTC
TRBJ2-6 . . TRBV11-2 CASSSYDSSHSGANVLTF TGTGCCAGCAGCTCGTACGACAGCTCCCACTCTGGGGCCAACGTCCTGACTTTC
TRBJ1-2 few . TRBV6-5 CASSYGGGSNYGYTF TGTGCCAGCAGTTACGGGGGGGGCTCTAACTATGGCTACACCTTC
TRBJ1-1 . . TRBV5-1 CASSFLKNTEAFF TGCGCCAGCAGCTTTTTAAAGAACACTGAAGCTTTCTTT
TRBJ2-7 . TRBD1 TRBV7-3 CASSRGTGNYEQYF TGTGCCAGCAGCAGAGGGACAGGGAACTACGAGCAGTACTTC
TRBJ2-7 few . TRBV5-6 CASSWQAGAEQYF TGTGCCAGCAGCTGGCAGGCAGGGGCCGAGCAGTACTTC
TRBJ2-7 . . TRBV6-2/TRBV6-3 CASSPPGTPLKQYF TGTGCCAGCAGCCCACCCGGGACACCGTTAAAGCAGTACTTC
TRBJ1-1 . TRBD1 TRBV7-9 CASEVSGTAPRRAFF TGTGCCAGCGAGGTATCCGGGACAGCTCCTCGCAGGGCTTTCTTT
TRBJ2-6 . TRBD1 TRBV7-2 CASSLVGTGFGGANVLTF TGTGCCAGCAGCTTAGTTGGGACAGGGTTCGGTGGGGCCAACGTCCTGACTTTC
TRBJ2-1 few . TRBV7-6 CASSSSSGSYNEQFF TGTGCCAGCAGCTCCTCGTCAGGGTCCTACAATGAGCAGTTCTTC
TRBJ1-2 . . TRBV3-1/TRBV3-2 CASSQIGGYGYTF TGTGCCAGCAGCCAAATCGGGGGCTATGGCTACACCTTC
TRBJ2-7 . TRBD1 TRBV19 CASSEDRGIYEQYF TGTGCCAGTAGTGAAGACAGGGGAATCTACGAGCAGTACTTC
TRBJ1-1 . . TRBV5-4 CASSFVGADTEAFF TGTGCCAGCAGCTTTGTGGGGGCAGACACTGAAGCTTTCTTT
TRBJ1-3 . . TRBV7-9 CASRQSISGNTIYF TGTGCCAGCAGGCAAAGCATCTCTGGAAACACCATATATTTT
TRBJ2-7 . TRBD2 TRBV6-6 CASSGRLAGGSNEQYF TGTGCCAGCAGTGGCAGACTAGCGGGGGGGTCCAACGAGCAGTACTTC
TRBJ2-4 . TRBD2 TRBV4-1 CASSQDPAGGKNIQYF TGCGCCAGCAGCCAAGATCCAGCGGGGGGCAAAAACATTCAGTACTTC
TRBJ1-1 . TRBD1 TRBV6-5 CASSYGTGDSEAFF TGTGCCAGCAGTTACGGGACAGGAGACTCTGAAGCTTTCTTT
TRBJ2-1 . TRBD2 TRBV29-1 CSVSRGGAFEQFF TGCAGCGTTTCCCGCGGGGGGGCCTTTGAGCAGTTCTTC
TRBJ2-5 . . TRBV18 CASSPPGGRETQYF TGTGCCAGCTCACCGCCGGGGGGCCGGGAGACCCAGTACTTC
TRBJ1-2 once TRBD1 TRBV18 CASSPTGTGGADGYTF TGTGCCAGCTCACCAACCGGGACAGGGGGCGCGGATGGCTACACCTTC
TRBJ2-3 . . TRBV3-1/TRBV3-2 CASSQVGGGPTDTQYF TGTGCCAGCAGCCAAGTTGGGGGGGGGCCCACAGATACGCAGTATTTT
TRBJ1-6 . . TRBV7-9 CASSLTGSNSPLHF TGTGCCAGCAGCTTAACAGGCTCAAATTCACCCCTCCACTTT
TRBJ2-1 . . TRBV10-3 CAISVSNQGSEQFF TGTGCCATCAGTGTGTCTAACCAGGGGAGTGAGCAGTTCTTC
TRBJ1-5 . . TRBV18 CASSPTTGANQPQHF TGTGCCAGCTCACCAACGACAGGAGCTAATCAGCCCCAGCATTTT
TRBJ2-2 . TRBD1 TRBV5-4 CASSLGQGANTGELFF TGTGCCAGCAGCTTGGGGCAGGGGGCAAACACCGGGGAGCTGTTTTTT
TRBJ2-2 . . TRBV6-5 CASILTTNTGELFF TGTGCCAGCATCTTAACAACGAACACCGGGGAGCTGTTTTTT
TRBJ2-2 . TRBD1 TRBV19 CASSRMPQGANTGELFF TGTGCCAGTAGTAGAATGCCACAGGGGGCGAACACCGGGGAGCTGTTTTTT
TRBJ1-5 . . TRBV25-1 CASTGGGNQPQHF TGTGCCAGCACTGGAGGGGGCAATCAGCCCCAGCATTTT
TRBJ2-2 . TRBD1 TRBV14 CASSNRDRGVRGTGELFF TGTGCCAGCAGCAACCGGGACAGGGGGGTACGCGGCACCGGGGAGCTGTTTTTT